The 6 T cell receptor beta chains presented below share a single source sample, sequenced in a study of shared clonotypes between healthy human individuals. Method: immunoSEQ multiplex PCR; TCRdb's copy keeps in-frame clones and lacks some. The data contain 2 million to 2.5 million clones, about 92% of them seen just once; the ten biggest clones take up 0.35% to 0.45%. The sequencing sample was made of naive CD4+ T cells from PBMCs. The subset here: CD45RA+ positively selected. Receptors originate from a young man in good health. Some clones in this sample may be carry-over from other donors' samples.

V and J are TRBV5-1 and TRBJ2-7; weak D call: TRBD2 (6 bases). This CDR3 region has 16 residues. Germline V gives CDR1 SGHRS, CDR2 YFSETQ. With 0 bases removed from V and 3 bases from J, the gap between germline ends came to 16 bases. CDR3 in amino acids: CASSLGSAGPLYEQYF. Written as DNA, the CDR3 is TGCGCCAGCAGCTTGGGGAGTGCGGGACCCCTCTACGAGCAGTACTTC.

The V and J genes are TRBV2 and TRBJ2-5; D is unclear. This CDR3 region has 17 residues. V lost 3 bases, J lost 0 bases, and 17 bases lay in between. Germline CDR1 is SNHLY and CDR2 is FYNNEI. CDR3 region: CASSDTPAFSYQETQYF. In DNA form, the CDR3 reads TGTGCCAGCAGTGATACGCCGGCCTTCTCGTACCAAGAGACCCAGTACTTC.

The chain joins TRBV7-3 to TRBJ2-3; no firm D call. CDR1 and CDR2 from the germline V gene are SGHTA and FQGTGA. V lost 2 bases and J 0 bases, leaving 9 bases between the germline ends. CDR3 length equals 15 residues. The CDR3 sequence is CASSLGRSSTDTQYF. DNA for the CDR3: TGTGCCAGCAGCTTAGGCCGTTCTAGCACAGATACGCAGTATTTT.

As concerns this clone: This same CDR3 is encoded by further DNA sequences in the sample. The chain couples TRBV6-5 to TRBJ2-7, with TRBD2 matching over 13 bases. Germline V gives CDR1 MNHEY, CDR2 SVGAGI. The CDR3 has 15 residues. V shed 5 bases, J shed 4 bases, and the junction held 5 bases outside the gene matches. The CDR3 sequence is CASSRTSGSTYEQYF. The DNA of the CDR3 is TGTGCCAGCAGTAGGACTAGCGGGAGTACGTACGAGCAGTACTTC.

This sequence joins TRBV29-1 and TRBJ2-5, with TRBD2 identical over 8 bases. This CDR3 contains 14 residues. From germline, CDR1 is SQVTM and CDR2 ANQGSEA. Trimming took 3 bases from V and 2 from J; bases not matched to a gene: 5. CDR3 nucleotide sequence: TGCAGCGTTGAGGGGGCTAGCGGGCAAGAGACCCAGTACTTC. Translated: CSVEGASGQETQYF.

The rearrangement links TRBV5-1 to TRBJ2-2, with a possible D match to TRBD1 (6 bases). The germline V and J ends were trimmed by 0 bases and 8 bases, with 14 bases remaining between them. CDR3 size: 15 residues. Germline values: CDR1 SGHRS, CDR2 YFSETQ. CDR3 sequence reads: CASSLASTGTGELFF. In DNA, the CDR3 is TGCGCCAGCAGCTTGGCCTCCACGGGGACAGGGGAGCTGTTTTTT.